The clone carrying this T cell receptor (beta chain) turned up a few times. Its antigen is undetermined. This entry comes from a study of T cells after yellow fever vaccination. Study-wide context: Fractions with few cells were prepared using SMART-Seq v4 Ultra Low Input. Findings and caveats of the study: High-abundance clonotypes from the bulk population could contaminate FACS-sorted repertoires. Once the booster was given, most primary-vaccination clones reappeared, at around 96% for CD4 and roughly 85% for CD8.

This CDR3 is 13 amino acids long. Trimming took off 5 bases at V and 7 bases at J, with 12 bases between the two ends. Germline-derived CDR1 and CDR2 are SGHTA and FQGNSA. In making TCR cDNA, 5'RACE template switching added a universal primer site and UMIs to it. TCRdb re-called the 5' RACE reads through MiXCR, storing one row per CDR3 protein. The sample comprises 400,000 or so distinct CDR3 sequences, about 6.2% of which are singletons, and 15% rests with the top ten. The receptor was derived from a man aged 25 to 40 who received the YFV17D yellow fever vaccine. This material consisted of PBMCs, taken 5 days after the yellow fever booster vaccination. The V call is TRBV7-2, the J call TRBJ2-1; D perhaps matches TRBD2 (5 bases). The CDR3 loop is CASSPRRANEQFF. The CDR3 nucleotides read TGTGCCAGCAGCCCCCGGCGGGCAAATGAGCAGTTCTTC.